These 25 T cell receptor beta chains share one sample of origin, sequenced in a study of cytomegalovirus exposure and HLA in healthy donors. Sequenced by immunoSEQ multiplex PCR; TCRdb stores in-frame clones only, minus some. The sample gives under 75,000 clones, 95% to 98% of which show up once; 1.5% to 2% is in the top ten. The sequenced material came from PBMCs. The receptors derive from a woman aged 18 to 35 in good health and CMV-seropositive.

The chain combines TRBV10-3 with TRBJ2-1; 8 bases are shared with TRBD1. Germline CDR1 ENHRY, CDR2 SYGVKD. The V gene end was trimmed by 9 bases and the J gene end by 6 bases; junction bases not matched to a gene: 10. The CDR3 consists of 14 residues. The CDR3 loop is CAIKDRETFNEQFF. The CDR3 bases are TGTGCCATAAAGGACAGGGAGACCTTCAATGAGCAGTTCTTC.

The CDR3 loop is CASSIKSGTDTQYF. CDR3 nucleotide sequence: TGTGCCAGTAGTATAAAAAGCGGGACAGATACGCAGTATTTT. The chain employs TRBV19 and TRBJ2-3; possibly TRBD2 for D (6 bases). Between the trimmed V and J ends, which lost 2 bases and 3 bases, there was a span of 9 bases. Germline V gene sequence: CDR1 LNHDA, CDR2 SQIVND (reference sequence). CDR3 length: 14 residues.

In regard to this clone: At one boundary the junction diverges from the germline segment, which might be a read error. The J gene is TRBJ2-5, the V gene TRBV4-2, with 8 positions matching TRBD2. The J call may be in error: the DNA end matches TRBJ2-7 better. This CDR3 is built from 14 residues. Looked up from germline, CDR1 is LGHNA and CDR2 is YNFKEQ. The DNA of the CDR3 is TGTGCCGGCAGCGCCAGCGGGAGCTCCTACGAGCAGTACTTC. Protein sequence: CAGSASGSSYEQYF.

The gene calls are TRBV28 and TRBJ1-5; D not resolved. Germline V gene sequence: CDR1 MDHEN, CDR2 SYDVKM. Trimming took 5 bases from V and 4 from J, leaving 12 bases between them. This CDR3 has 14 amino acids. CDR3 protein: CASSPHQKNQPQHF. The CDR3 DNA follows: TGTGCCAGCAGTCCACACCAGAAGAATCAGCCCCAGCATTTT.

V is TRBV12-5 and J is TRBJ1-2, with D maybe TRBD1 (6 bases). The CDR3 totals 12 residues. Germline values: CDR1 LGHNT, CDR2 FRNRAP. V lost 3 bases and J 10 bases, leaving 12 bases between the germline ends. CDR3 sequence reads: CASGFGGLFYTF. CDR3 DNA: TGTGCTAGTGGTTTCGGGGGGCTATTCTACACCTTC.

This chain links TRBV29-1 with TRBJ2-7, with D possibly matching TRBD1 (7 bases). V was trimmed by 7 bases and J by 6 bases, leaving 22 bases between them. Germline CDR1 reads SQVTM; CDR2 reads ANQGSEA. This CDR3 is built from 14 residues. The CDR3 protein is CSATSRRDSSEQYF. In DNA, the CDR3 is TGCAGCGCCACGTCTCGGCGGGACAGCTCCGAGCAGTACTTC.

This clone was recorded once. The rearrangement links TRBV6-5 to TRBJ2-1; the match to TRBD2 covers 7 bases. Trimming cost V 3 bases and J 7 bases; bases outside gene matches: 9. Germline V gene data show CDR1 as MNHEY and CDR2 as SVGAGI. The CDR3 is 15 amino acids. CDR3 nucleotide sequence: TGTGCCAGCAGTTATACGGCGGGAGCGGGTAATGAGCAGTTCTTC. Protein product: CASSYTAGAGNEQFF.

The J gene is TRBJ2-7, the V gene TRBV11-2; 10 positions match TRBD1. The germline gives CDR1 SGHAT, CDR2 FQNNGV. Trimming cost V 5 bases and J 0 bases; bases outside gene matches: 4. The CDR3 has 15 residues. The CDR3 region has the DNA TGTGCCAGCAGCCCCCGGGACAGGGGCTCCTACGAGCAGTACTTC. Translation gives CASSPRDRGSYEQYF. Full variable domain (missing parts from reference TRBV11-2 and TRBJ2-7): EAGVAQSPRYKIIEKRQSVAFWCNPISGHATLYWYQQILGQGPKLLIQFQNNGVVDDSQLPKDRFSAERLKGVDSTLKIQPAKLEDSAVYLCASSPRDRGSYEQYFGPGTRLTVT.

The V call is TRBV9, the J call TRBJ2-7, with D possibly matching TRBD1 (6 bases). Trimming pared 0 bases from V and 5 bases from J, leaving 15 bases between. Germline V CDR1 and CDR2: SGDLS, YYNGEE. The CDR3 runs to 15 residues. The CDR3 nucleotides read TGTGCCAGCAGCGTAGGAGGGACACCAAACGACGAGCAGTACTTC. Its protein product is CASSVGGTPNDEQYF.

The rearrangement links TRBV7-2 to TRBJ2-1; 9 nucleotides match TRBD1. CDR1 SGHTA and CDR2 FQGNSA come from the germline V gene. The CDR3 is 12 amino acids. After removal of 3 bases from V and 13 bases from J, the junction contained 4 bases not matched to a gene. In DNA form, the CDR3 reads TGTGCCAGCAGCTTTTTGGACAGGGGTCAGTTCTTC. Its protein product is CASSFLDRGQFF.

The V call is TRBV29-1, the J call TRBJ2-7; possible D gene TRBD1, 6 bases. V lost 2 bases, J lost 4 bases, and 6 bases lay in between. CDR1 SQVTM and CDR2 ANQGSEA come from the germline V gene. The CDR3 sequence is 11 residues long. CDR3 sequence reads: CSVEQGYEQYF. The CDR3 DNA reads TGCAGCGTTGAACAGGGGTACGAGCAGTACTTC.

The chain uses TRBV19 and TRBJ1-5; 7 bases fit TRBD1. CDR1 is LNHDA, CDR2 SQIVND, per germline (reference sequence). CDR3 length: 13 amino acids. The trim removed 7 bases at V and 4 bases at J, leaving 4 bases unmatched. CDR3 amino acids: CASMGTVNQPQHF. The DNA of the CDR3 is TGTGCCAGTATGGGGACAGTAAATCAGCCCCAGCATTTT.

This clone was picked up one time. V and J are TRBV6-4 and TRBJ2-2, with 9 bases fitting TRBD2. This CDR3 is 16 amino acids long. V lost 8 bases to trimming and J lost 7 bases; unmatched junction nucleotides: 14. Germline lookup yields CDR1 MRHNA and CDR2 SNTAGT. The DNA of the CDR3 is TGTGCCAGCTCTCGGGTAGCGGGAGTCTCAGGCGGGGAGCTGTTTTTT. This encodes CASSRVAGVSGGELFF.

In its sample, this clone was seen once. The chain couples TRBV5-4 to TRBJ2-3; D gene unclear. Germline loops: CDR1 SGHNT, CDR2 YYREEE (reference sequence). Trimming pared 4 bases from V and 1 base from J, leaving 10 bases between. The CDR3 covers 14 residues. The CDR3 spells CASSLPPGTDTQYF. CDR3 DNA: TGTGCCAGCAGCCTCCCCCCGGGCACAGATACGCAGTATTTT.

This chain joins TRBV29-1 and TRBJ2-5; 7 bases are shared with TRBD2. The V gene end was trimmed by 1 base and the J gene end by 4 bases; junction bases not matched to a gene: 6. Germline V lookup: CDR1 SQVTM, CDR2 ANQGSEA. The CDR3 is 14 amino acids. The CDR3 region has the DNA TGCAGCGTTGAAGGGCGGGGGATCGGAGAGACCCAGTACTTC. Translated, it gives CSVEGRGIGETQYF.

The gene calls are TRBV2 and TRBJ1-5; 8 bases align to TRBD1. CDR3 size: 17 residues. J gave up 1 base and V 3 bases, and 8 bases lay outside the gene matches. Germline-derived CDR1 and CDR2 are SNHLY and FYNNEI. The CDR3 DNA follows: TGTGCCAGCAGTGAGGGGACAGGAGTTCGCAGCAATCAGCCCCAGCATTTT. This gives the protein CASSEGTGVRSNQPQHF.

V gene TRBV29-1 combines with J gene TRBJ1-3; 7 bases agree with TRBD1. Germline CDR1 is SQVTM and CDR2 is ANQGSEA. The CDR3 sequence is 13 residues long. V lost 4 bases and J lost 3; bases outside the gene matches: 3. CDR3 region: CSVGDSLGNTIYF. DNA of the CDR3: TGCAGCGTTGGGGACAGCCTTGGAAACACCATATATTTT.

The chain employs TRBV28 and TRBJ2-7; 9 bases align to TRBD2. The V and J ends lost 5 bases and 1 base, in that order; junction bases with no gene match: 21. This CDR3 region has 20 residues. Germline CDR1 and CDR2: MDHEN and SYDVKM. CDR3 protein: CASSPTLTEWGLAPSYEQYF. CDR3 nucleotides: TGTGCCAGCAGTCCTACTTTAACGGAATGGGGACTAGCACCTTCCTACGAGCAGTACTTC.

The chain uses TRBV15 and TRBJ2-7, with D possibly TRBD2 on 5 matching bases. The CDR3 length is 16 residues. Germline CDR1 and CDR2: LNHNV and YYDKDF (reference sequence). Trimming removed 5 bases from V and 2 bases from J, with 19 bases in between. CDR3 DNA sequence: TGTGCCACCAGCCGTATAGGACTGGGCCTTACCTACGAGCAGTACTTC. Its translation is CATSRIGLGLTYEQYF.

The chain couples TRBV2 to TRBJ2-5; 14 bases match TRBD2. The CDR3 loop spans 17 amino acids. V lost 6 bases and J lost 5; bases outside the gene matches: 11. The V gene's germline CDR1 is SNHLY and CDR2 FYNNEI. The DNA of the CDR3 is TGTGCCAGCAGGCTTCCGCCGGGACTAGCGGGAGAGGAGACCCAGTACTTC. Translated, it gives CASRLPPGLAGEETQYF.

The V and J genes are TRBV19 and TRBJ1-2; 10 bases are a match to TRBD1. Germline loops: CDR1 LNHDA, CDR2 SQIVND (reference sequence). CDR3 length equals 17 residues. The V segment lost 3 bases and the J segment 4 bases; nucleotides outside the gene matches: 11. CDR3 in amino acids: CASSIKMTGGAGYGYTF. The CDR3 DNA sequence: TGTGCCAGTAGTATCAAGATGACAGGGGGCGCCGGCTATGGCTACACCTTC.

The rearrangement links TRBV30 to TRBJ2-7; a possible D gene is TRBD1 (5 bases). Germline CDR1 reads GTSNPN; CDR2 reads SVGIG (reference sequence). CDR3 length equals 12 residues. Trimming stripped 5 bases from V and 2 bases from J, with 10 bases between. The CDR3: CAWQGTTYEQYF. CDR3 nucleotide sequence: TGTGCCTGGCAGGGCACTACCTACGAGCAGTACTTC.

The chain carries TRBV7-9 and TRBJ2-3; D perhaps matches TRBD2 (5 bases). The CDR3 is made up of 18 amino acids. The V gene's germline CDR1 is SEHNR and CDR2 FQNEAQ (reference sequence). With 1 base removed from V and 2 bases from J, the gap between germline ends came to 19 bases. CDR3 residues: CASSLEGLGRPDTDTQYF. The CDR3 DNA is TGTGCCAGCAGCTTAGAGGGCTTGGGGAGACCCGACACAGATACGCAGTATTTT.

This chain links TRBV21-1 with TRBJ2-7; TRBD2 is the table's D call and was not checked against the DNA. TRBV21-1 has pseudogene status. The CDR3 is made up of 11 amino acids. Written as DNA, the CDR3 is TGTGCCAGACTCATAGCCTACGAGCAGTACTTC. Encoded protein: CARLIAYEQYF.

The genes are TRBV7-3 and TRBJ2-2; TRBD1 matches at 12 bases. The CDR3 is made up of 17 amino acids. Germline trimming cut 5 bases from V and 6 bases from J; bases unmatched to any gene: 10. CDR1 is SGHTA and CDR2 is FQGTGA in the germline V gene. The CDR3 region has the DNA TGTGCCAGCAGCCCAAAAGGGACAGGGGGCTTCGCCGGGGAGCTGTTTTTT. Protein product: CASSPKGTGGFAGELFF.